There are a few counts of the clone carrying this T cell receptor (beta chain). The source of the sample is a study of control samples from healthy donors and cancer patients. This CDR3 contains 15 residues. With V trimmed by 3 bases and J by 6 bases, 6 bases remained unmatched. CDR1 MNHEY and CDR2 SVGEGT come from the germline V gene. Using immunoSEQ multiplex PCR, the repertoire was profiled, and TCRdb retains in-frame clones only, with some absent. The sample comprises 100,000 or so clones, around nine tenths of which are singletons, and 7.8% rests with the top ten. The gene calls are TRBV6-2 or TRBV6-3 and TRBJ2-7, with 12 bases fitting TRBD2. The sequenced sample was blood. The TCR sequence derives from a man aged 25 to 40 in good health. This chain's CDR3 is CASSYWTSGTGEQYF. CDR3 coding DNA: TGTGCCAGCAGTTATTGGACTAGCGGGACTGGCGAGCAGTACTTC.